The T cell receptor (beta chain) described here comes from a study of T cell changes during pregnancy in multiple sclerosis. This CDR3 region has 12 residues. Trimming took 3 bases from V and 2 from J, leaving 3 bases between them. Per germline, CDR1 SGDLS and CDR2 YYNGEE. Sequencing was performed with immunoSEQ multiplex PCR; in TCRdb, only in-frame clones are kept and a portion is missing. The sample carries 38,000 or so clones, more than 90% recorded once. The V gene is TRBV9, the J gene TRBJ1-5; D is unclear. This specimen consisted of CD8+ T cells from peripheral blood mononuclear cells, obtained in the first trimester of pregnancy. The TCR comes from a female donor with multiple sclerosis, enrolled in a pregnancy study. In DNA, the CDR3 is TGTGCCAGCAGCGAGCGCAATCAGCCCCAGCATTTT. This sequence encodes CASSERNQPQHF.